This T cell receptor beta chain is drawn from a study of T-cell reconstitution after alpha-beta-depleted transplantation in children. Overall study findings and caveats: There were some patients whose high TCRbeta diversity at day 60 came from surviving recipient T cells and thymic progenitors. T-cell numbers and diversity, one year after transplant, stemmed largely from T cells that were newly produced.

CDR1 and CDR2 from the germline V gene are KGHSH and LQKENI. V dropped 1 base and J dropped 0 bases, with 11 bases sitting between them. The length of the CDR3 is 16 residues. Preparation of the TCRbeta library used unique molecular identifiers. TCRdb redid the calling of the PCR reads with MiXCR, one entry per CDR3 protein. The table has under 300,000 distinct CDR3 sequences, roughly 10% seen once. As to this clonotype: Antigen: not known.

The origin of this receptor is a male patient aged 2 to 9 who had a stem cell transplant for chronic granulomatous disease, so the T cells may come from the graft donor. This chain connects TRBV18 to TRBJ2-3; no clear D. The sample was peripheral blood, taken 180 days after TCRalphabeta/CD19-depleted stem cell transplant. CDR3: CASSPLAQDSTDTQYF. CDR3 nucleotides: TGTGCCAGCTCACCACTTGCCCAGGACAGCACAGATACGCAGTATTTT. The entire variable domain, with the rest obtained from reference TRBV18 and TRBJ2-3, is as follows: NAGVMQNPRHLVRRRGQEARLRCSPMKGHSHVYWYRQLPEEGLKFMVYLQKENIIDESGMPKERFSAEFPKEGPSILRIQQVVRGDSAAYFCASSPLAQDSTDTQYFGPGTRLTVL.